This T cell receptor beta chain was sequenced during a study of immune characterization of retroperitoneal liposarcoma. A single record per CDR3 protein comes from TCRdb applying MiXCR to the PCR reads. This sample yields some 9,600 distinct CDR3 sequences, of which 37% are seen a single time; over 9.5% belongs to the top ten. Germline V gene data show CDR1 as MNHNS and CDR2 as SASEGT. This CDR3 is 14 amino acids long. V was clipped by 4 bases and J by 5 bases, with 14 bases between them. This clonotype has a count of ten or more. J is TRBJ1-1 and V is TRBV6-1; the D is unclear. Sequenced sample: tumor tissue. This TCR was recovered from a female donor with retroperitoneal liposarcoma. Written as DNA, the CDR3 is TGTGCCAGCAGTGGAGTCGGGGTGCGTACTGAAGCTTTCTTT. It is translated as CASSGVGVRTEAFF.